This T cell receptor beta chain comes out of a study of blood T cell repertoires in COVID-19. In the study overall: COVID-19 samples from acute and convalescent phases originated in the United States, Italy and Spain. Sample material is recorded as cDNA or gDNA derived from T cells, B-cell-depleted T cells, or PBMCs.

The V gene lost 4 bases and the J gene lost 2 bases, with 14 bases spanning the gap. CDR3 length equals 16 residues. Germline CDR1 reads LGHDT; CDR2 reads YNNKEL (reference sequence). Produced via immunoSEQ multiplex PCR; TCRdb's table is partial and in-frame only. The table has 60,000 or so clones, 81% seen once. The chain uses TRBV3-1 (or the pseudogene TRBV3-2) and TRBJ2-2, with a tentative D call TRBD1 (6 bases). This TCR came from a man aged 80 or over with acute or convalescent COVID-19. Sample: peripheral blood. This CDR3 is CASSRLRGTNTGELFF. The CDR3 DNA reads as TGTGCCAGCAGCCGCCTGAGGGGGACCAACACCGGGGAGCTGTTTTTT.